A single sample gave rise to the 9 T cell receptor beta chains below, sequenced in a study of T cells in localized non-small cell lung cancer. The method was immunoSEQ multiplex PCR; TCRdb's version includes in-frame clones alone and lacks a portion of them. The sample carries some 49,000 clones, 81% recorded once. Specimen: peripheral blood mononuclear cells, collected before any cancer treatment. All receptors come from a man aged 35 to 69 with stage III lung adenocarcinoma.

The J gene is TRBJ1-1, the V gene TRBV6-5, with 8 bases lining up with TRBD1. CDR1 and CDR2 (germline): MNHEY, SVGAGI. This CDR3 is built from 14 residues. With 5 bases clipped from V and 1 base from J, the junction kept 3 bases outside the gene matches. For the CDR3, the DNA is TGTGCCAGCAGTCCGACAGGGGAGAACACTGAAGCTTTCTTT. Its protein is CASSPTGENTEAFF.

V and J are TRBV7-6 and TRBJ1-5; TRBD1 might be the D (5 bases). Germline lookup yields CDR1 SGHVS and CDR2 FNYEAQ. The V gene lost 0 bases and the J gene lost 6 bases, with 12 bases spanning the gap. This CDR3 has 15 amino acids. CDR3 region: CASSLAPGSSQPQHF. CDR3 DNA sequence: TGTGCCAGCAGCTTAGCTCCAGGGTCAAGTCAGCCCCAGCATTTT. Together with reference TRBV7-6 and TRBJ1-5, the CDR3 gives the full variable domain: GAGVSQSPRYKVTKRGQDVALRCDPISGHVSLYWYRQALGQGPEFLTYFNYEAQQDKSGLPNDRFSAERPEGSISTLTIQRTEQRDSAMYRCASSLAPGSSQPQHFGDGTRLSIL.

The table lists this clone with a count of one. The rearrangement joins TRBV19 to TRBJ2-3, with TRBD1 identical over 7 bases. Germline trimming cut 7 bases from V and 2 bases from J; bases unmatched to any gene: 3. The germline V gene has CDR1 LNHDA and CDR2 SQIVND (reference sequence). The CDR3 spans 13 residues. The CDR3 DNA reads as TGTGCCAGTAAGGGGACAGCCACAGATACGCAGTATTTT. Its translation is CASKGTATDTQYF. The full variable domain, completed using reference TRBV19 and TRBJ2-3, is DGGITQSPKYLFRKEGQNVTLSCEQNLNHDAMYWYRQDPGQGLRLIYYSQIVNDFQKGDIAEGYSVSREKKESFPLTVTSAQKNPTAFYLCASKGTATDTQYFGPGTRLTVL.

The chain couples TRBV4-2 to TRBJ2-7, with 10 bases that match TRBD2. From germline, CDR1 is LGHNA and CDR2 YNFKEQ. This CDR3 has 16 amino acids. V shed 2 bases, J shed 2 bases, and the junction held 6 bases outside the gene matches. The CDR3 DNA follows: TGTGCCAGCAGCCAAAGAGAACTAGCGGGGCCCTACGAGCAGTACTTC. It translates to CASSQRELAGPYEQYF.

The J gene is TRBJ1-6, the V gene TRBV5-1; 8 bases fit TRBD1. The germline V gene encodes CDR1 SGHRS and CDR2 YFSETQ. The CDR3 is 15 residues long. V trimming: 0 bases; J trimming: 10 bases; junction bases outside the gene matches: 6. CDR3 in amino acids: CASSLVQGGKSPLHF. DNA for the CDR3: TGCGCCAGCAGCTTGGTACAGGGGGGAAAATCACCCCTCCACTTT.

This clone was seen once. The chain recombines TRBV2 with TRBJ1-1, with a possible D match to TRBD1 (5 bases). The ends were cut back, 7 bases at V and 12 bases at J, with 18 bases in the middle. This CDR3 is 12 amino acids long. The germline V gene has CDR1 SNHLY and CDR2 FYNNEI. The CDR3 here is CASTNQGEDPFF. The CDR3 bases are TGTGCCAGCACCAACCAAGGGGAGGACCCTTTCTTT. The variable domain in full, with the rest retrieved from reference TRBV2 and TRBJ1-1, is EPEVTQTPSHQVTQMGQEVILRCVPISNHLYFYWYRQILGQKVEFLVSFYNNEISEKSEIFDDQFSVERPDGSNFTLKIRSTKLEDSAMYFCASTNQGEDPFFGQGTRLTVV.

The J gene is TRBJ1-5, the V gene TRBV6-6; 7 bases map to TRBD1. Germline CDR1 and CDR2: MNHNY and SVGAGI (reference sequence). The J segment lost 5 bases and the V segment lost 7 bases, leaving 5 bases of the junction unmatched. This CDR3 is built from 13 residues. The CDR3 nucleotides read TGTGCCAGCATGGGGAGGGGGCATCAGCCCCAGCATTTT. It encodes CASMGRGHQPQHF.

The chain recombines TRBV6-1 with TRBJ2-7, with 7 bases identical to TRBD2. CDR3 length: 14 residues. Germline trimming cut 10 bases from V and 2 bases from J; bases unmatched to any gene: 11. Germline V gene lookup returns CDR1 MNHNS and CDR2 SASEGT. The DNA of the CDR3 is TGTGCCACCGGGACGACGGGGGGACCCTACGAGCAGTACTTC. It is translated as CATGTTGGPYEQYF.

In its sample, this clone was seen a few times. V gene TRBV11-2 combines with J gene TRBJ1-4, with TRBD1 matching 10 bases. Germline trimming cut 6 bases from V and 4 bases from J; bases unmatched to any gene: 8. Germline V gene sequence: CDR1 SGHAT, CDR2 FQNNGV. The CDR3 runs to 16 residues. The CDR3 nucleotides read TGTGCCAGCAGTCCGGGACAGGGGTTTCGTAATGAAAAACTGTTTTTT. This sequence encodes CASSPGQGFRNEKLFF.